Below, 18 T cell receptor beta chains from the same sample are listed, as sequenced in a study of T cell repertoires in cytomegalovirus infection. TCRdb itself ran the reads through MiXCR, one entry per CDR3 protein. This table holds 700,000 to 850,000 distinct CDR3 sequences, around a third found once. These TCRs' antigens remain unknown. The specimen comprised cultured CD8+ T cells from PBMCs, sampled from culture after CMV antigen stimulation. The receptors derive from a human donor in good health (CMV status not recorded). Some clones in this sample may be carry-over from other donors' samples.

V is TRBV29-1 and J is TRBJ2-1, with D perhaps matching TRBD1 or TRBD2 (5 bases each). Germline CDR1 reads SQVTM; CDR2 reads ANQGSEA. The CDR3 covers 13 residues. Trimming took 4 bases from V and 0 from J, leaving 7 bases between them. DNA of the CDR3: TGCAGCGTTGTCGGGGCCTCCTACAATGAGCAGTTCTTC. Amino acid sequence: CSVVGASYNEQFF.

Concerning this clonotype itself: The junction departs from germline at one end; a sequencing error may be responsible. The V call is TRBV7-9, the J call TRBJ2-5; a weak D match, TRBD1 (6 bases). Germline V gives CDR1 SEHNR, CDR2 FQNEAQ (reference sequence). The CDR3 is made up of 16 amino acids. DNA for the CDR3: TGTGTCAGCAGCTTTCAACCCGGGACACCTCAAGAGACCCAGTACTTC. Translating it yields CVSSFQPGTPQETQYF. Supplemented by reference TRBV7-9 and TRBJ2-5, the full variable domain reads DTGVSQNPRHKITKRGQNVTFRCDPISEHNRLYWYRQTLGQGPEFLTYFQNEAQLEKSRLLSDRFSAERPKGSFSTLEIQRTEQGDSAMYLCVSSFQPGTPQETQYFGPGTRLLVL.

The gene calls are TRBV6-5 and TRBJ2-5; 7 bases agree with TRBD1. V gave up 4 bases and J gave up 2 bases; unmatched junction bases: 7. Per germline, CDR1 MNHEY and CDR2 SVGAGI. This CDR3 has 15 amino acids. CDR3 protein: CASSSSGQPQETQYF. The CDR3 nucleotides read TGTGCCAGCAGTTCCTCGGGACAGCCTCAAGAGACCCAGTACTTC.

In this sample, this clonotype turned up a few times. This chain connects TRBV7-8 to TRBJ2-3; D uncertain. The germline V and J ends were trimmed by 1 base and 1 base, with 9 bases remaining between them. This CDR3 comprises 15 residues. The germline CDR1 and CDR2 sequences are SGHVS and FQNEAQ. CDR3 amino acids: CASSLVSLGTDTQYF. The CDR3, as DNA: TGTGCCAGCAGCTTAGTATCTCTGGGCACAGATACGCAGTATTTT.

This clonotype was seen more than once but under ten times. The chain links TRBV19 to TRBJ1-1, with D uncertain. V was cut by 11 bases and J by 6 bases, with 16 bases left in between. The V gene's germline CDR1 is LNHDA and CDR2 SQIVND (reference sequence). This CDR3 comprises 12 residues. CDR3 loop: CASSIVSAEAFF. Written as DNA, the CDR3 is TGTGCCTCTAGTATTGTGTCTGCTGAAGCTTTCTTT. Based on the CDR3 plus reference TRBV19 and TRBJ1-1, the full variable domain is DGGITQSPKYLFRKEGQNVTLSCEQNLNHDAMYWYRQDPGQGLRLIYYSQIVNDFQKGDIAEGYSVSREKKESFPLTVTSAQKNPTAFYLCASSIVSAEAFFGQGTRLTVV.

This clonotype was observed a handful of times. The chain has TRBV18 and TRBJ2-1; 11 nucleotides match TRBD2. Germline assignment: CDR1 KGHSH and CDR2 LQKENI. The CDR3 is 18 amino acids. Losses at the gene ends were 6 bases for V and 4 bases for J; bases not matched to a gene: 14. DNA of the CDR3: TGTGCCAGCTCCCTAACTACTAGCGGGGGACCAAATTACAATGAGCAGTTCTTC. It specifies CASSLTTSGGPNYNEQFF.

Comments on this clonotype: Given a much more abundant clone one base away, this may be a read error. The J gene is TRBJ2-7, the V gene TRBV7-2, with unresolved D. Germline loops: CDR1 SGHTA, CDR2 FQGNSA. There are 14 residues in the CDR3. The CDR3: CASSLDRKPYEHYF. CDR3 in DNA: TGTGCCAGCAGCTTAGACCGGAAACCCTACGAGCATTACTTC.

This clonotype was found a few times. The chain carries TRBV4-1 and TRBJ2-1; weak D call: TRBD1 (5 bases). CDR1 is MGHRA and CDR2 is YSYEKL in the germline V gene. The CDR3 sequence is 16 residues long. V was pared by 0 bases and J by 2 bases, with 11 bases between. The CDR3 loop reads CASSQDPGIPYNEQFF. Written as DNA, the CDR3 is TGCGCCAGCAGCCAAGATCCAGGGATCCCCTACAATGAGCAGTTCTTC.

Only a few counts were recorded for this clonotype. V and J are TRBV27 and TRBJ1-1; no clear D. CDR1 and CDR2 (germline): MNHEY, SMNVEV (reference sequence). This CDR3 has 15 amino acids. Trimming shortened V by 0 bases and J by 2 bases, and 10 bases separated the two germline ends. The chain's CDR3 is CASSLSWAGNTEAFF. The CDR3 DNA is TGTGCCAGCAGTTTATCGTGGGCGGGAAACACTGAAGCTTTCTTT.

This clonotype has only a few counts. The chain links TRBV4-1 to TRBJ2-2; tentatively, D is TRBD1 or TRBD2 (6 bases each). This CDR3 is built from 16 residues. V was pared by 2 bases and J by 4 bases, with 14 bases between. Germline CDR1 MGHRA, CDR2 YSYEKL. Here the CDR3 DNA reads TGCGCCAGCAGCCAAACCTCGGGGGCCGTCACCGGGGAGCTGTTTTTT. This sequence encodes CASSQTSGAVTGELFF.

The sample holds many counts of this clonotype. The J gene is TRBJ2-1, the V gene TRBV7-9, with D perhaps TRBD1 (6 bases). The CDR3 runs 15 residues. In germline, CDR1 is SEHNR, CDR2 FQNEAQ (reference sequence). With 1 base removed from V and 4 bases from J, the gap between germline ends came to 11 bases. The CDR3 DNA is TGTGCCAGCAGCTTAGGAGGGACACCTTACAATGAGCAGTTCTTC. Residues: CASSLGGTPYNEQFF.

This clonotype was counted a few times. V usage is TRBV10-3 and J usage is TRBJ1-2; D gene unclear. CDR3 length: 13 residues. The ends were cut back, 8 bases at V and 2 bases at J, with 12 bases in the middle. CDR1 is ENHRY, CDR2 SYGVKD, per germline. The CDR3 sequence: CAILAGTNYGYTF. As DNA, the CDR3 is TGTGCCATCCTCGCGGGTACAAACTATGGCTACACCTTC.

This clonotype turned up a few times. This rearrangement joins TRBV12-3 or TRBV12-4 to TRBJ1-2, with 7 nucleotides matching TRBD1. This CDR3 is built from 12 residues. The V and J ends lost 7 bases and 6 bases, in that order; junction bases with no gene match: 5. This chain's CDR3 is CASTPGQNGYTF. DNA of the CDR3: TGTGCCAGCACTCCGGGACAGAATGGCTACACCTTC.

CDR3 residues: CASRAPPNTEAFF. For the CDR3, the DNA is TGTGCCAGCAGGGCCCCACCGAACACTGAAGCTTTCTTT. The chain carries TRBV6-1 and TRBJ1-1; D remains unclear. Germline CDR1 is MNHNS and CDR2 is SASEGT. V gave up 6 bases and J gave up 1 base, with 9 bases separating them. The CDR3 spans 13 residues.

This clonotype has a handful of counts. The J gene is TRBJ2-3, the V gene TRBV27; 10 bases are shared with TRBD2. The CDR3 spans 17 residues. Germline V gene data show CDR1 as MNHEY and CDR2 as SMNVEV (reference sequence). J gave up 3 bases and V 3 bases, and 9 bases lay outside the gene matches. The CDR3 coding sequence is TGTGCCAGCAGTTTCTCCCCAGCGGGGGGGCCGACAGATACGCAGTATTTT. Protein: CASSFSPAGGPTDTQYF.

The V gene is TRBV5-4, the J gene TRBJ1-3; possible D gene TRBD1, 6 bases. The CDR3 totals 16 residues. V was shortened by 0 bases and J by 4 bases, with 14 bases between the two germline ends. CDR1 is SGHNT and CDR2 is YYREEE in the germline V gene (reference sequence). The CDR3, as DNA: TGTGCCAGCAGCTTGGGGACAGTTCCCCTCGGAAACACCATATATTTT. Its protein product is CASSLGTVPLGNTIYF.

About this clonotype itself: A much larger clone is a single base away; this may be a read error. The V and J genes are TRBV7-6 and TRBJ2-1; D gene ambiguous. CDR3 size: 12 residues. Germline CDR1 reads SGHVS; CDR2 reads FNYEAQ. The V gene lost 4 bases and the J gene lost 10 bases, with 11 bases spanning the gap. CDR3 DNA sequence: TGTGCCAGCAGCTCGGAAGGCTACGAGCAGTTCTTC. It specifies CASSSEGYEQFF.

Notes on this clonotype: One end of the junction does not line up with germline, which may come from a read error. The chain recombines TRBV6-2 or TRBV6-3 with TRBJ1-1; perhaps TRBD1 as D (6 bases). Germline loops: CDR1 MNHEY, CDR2 SVGEGT. This CDR3 region has 13 residues. The CDR3 nucleotides are TGTGCCAGCAGCTACTACAGGGTTTCTGAAGCTTTCTTT. Translating it yields CASSYYRVSEAFF.